These 30 T cell receptor beta chains share one sample of origin, sequenced in a study of CD8 T cells in ankylosing spondylitis. These receptors are not linked to any known antigen. TCRdb redid the calling of the 5' RACE reads with MiXCR, one entry per CDR3 protein. This sample has some 840,000 distinct CDR3 sequences, with over 9.5% found just once. Overall study findings and caveats: There was a TCR beta motif, made of eight highly homologous variants, that appeared characteristic of ankylosing spondylitis blood.

The source material was blood, either unsorted or a sorted T cell fraction (not recorded which). The source of these receptors is a male donor with ankylosing spondylitis.

In its sample, this clonotype was seen many times. The rearrangement uses TRBV12-3 or TRBV12-4 and TRBJ2-2; D unclear. Between the trimmed V and J ends, which lost 2 bases and 8 bases, there was a span of 3 bases. The CDR3 covers 11 residues. Here the CDR3 reads CASSLWGELFF. The CDR3 DNA reads as TGTGCCAGCAGTTTATGGGGGGAGCTGTTTTTT.

This clonotype was observed many times. V is TRBV4-3 and J is TRBJ2-7, with 12 bases matching TRBD2. V lost 4 bases and J lost 3; bases outside the gene matches: 4. CDR3 length: 15 residues. The germline gives CDR1 LGHNA, CDR2 YSLEER. The CDR3 DNA reads as TGCGCCAGCAGCCCGACTAGCGGGAGAATCTACGAGCAGTACTTC. As protein: CASSPTSGRIYEQYF.

This clonotype was observed a few times. V usage is TRBV9 and J usage is TRBJ1-2; no firm D call. The length of the CDR3 is 16 residues. V dropped 0 bases and J dropped 4 bases, with 16 bases sitting between them. Germline CDR1 is SGDLS and CDR2 is YYNGEE. CDR3 nucleotide sequence: TGTGCCAGCAGCGTAGAGTTGAAGGCGGACTCCTATGGCTACACCTTC. Translated, it gives CASSVELKADSYGYTF.

This sequence joins TRBV5-1 and TRBJ2-7; D unresolved. CDR1 is SGHRS and CDR2 is YFSETQ in the germline V gene. The CDR3 length is 12 residues. Trimming took off 2 bases at V and 7 bases at J, with 10 bases between the two ends. CDR3 in DNA: TGCGCCAGCAGCTTTATCGTTGGAGAGCAGTACTTC. Its protein is CASSFIVGEQYF.

This clonotype has more than one count but fewer than ten. CDR3 residues: CATSDRGDSNEQYF. CDR3 DNA: TGCGCCACCTCCGACAGAGGGGATTCCAACGAGCAGTACTTC. The rearrangement links TRBV5-1 to TRBJ2-7; tentatively, D is TRBD1 or TRBD2 (5 bases each). The ends were cut back, 9 bases at V and 5 bases at J, with 21 bases in the middle. The CDR3 length is 14 residues. The germline gives CDR1 SGHRS, CDR2 YFSETQ.

V and J are TRBV6-1 and TRBJ1-6; D uncertain. Trimming took 3 bases from V and 0 from J, leaving 12 bases between them. The germline V gene has CDR1 MNHNS and CDR2 SASEGT. CDR3 length equals 17 residues. This CDR3 reads CASSDDQMSSYNSPLHF. In nucleotides, the CDR3 is TGTGCCAGCAGTGACGACCAGATGAGCTCCTATAATTCACCCCTCCACTTT.

V usage is TRBV7-9 and J usage is TRBJ2-7; D might be TRBD1 or TRBD2, each matching 5 bases. V was cut by 6 bases and J by 5 bases, with 14 bases left in between. Germline CDR1 and CDR2: SEHNR and FQNEAQ (reference sequence). The CDR3 is 13 residues long. The CDR3 loop is CASSLGRTDEQYF. The CDR3 region has the DNA TGTGCCAGCAGTCTGGGACGGACCGACGAGCAGTACTTC.

In its sample, this clonotype was seen many times. The chain links TRBV27 to TRBJ2-1, with D perhaps TRBD1 (5 bases). Trimming cost V 4 bases and J 0 bases, with 13 bases left between them. The CDR3 spans 16 residues. Germline CDR1 and CDR2: MNHEY and SMNVEV (reference sequence). The DNA of the CDR3 is TGTGCCAGCAGTTCCTTCAGGGTGAGCTCCTACAATGAGCAGTTCTTC. This sequence encodes CASSSFRVSSYNEQFF.

This clonotype has ten or more counts. The gene calls are TRBV28 and TRBJ2-3, with 10 positions matching TRBD2. J gave up 3 bases and V 6 bases, and 9 bases lay outside the gene matches. The CDR3 contains 16 residues. CDR1 is MDHEN and CDR2 is SYDVKM in the germline V gene. CDR3: CASRSLAGGGTDTQYF. The CDR3, as DNA: TGTGCCAGCAGGTCATTAGCGGGAGGCGGAACAGATACGCAGTATTTT.

This chain joins TRBV6-2 or TRBV6-3 and TRBJ2-1; 8 bases agree with TRBD1. The CDR3 extends over 15 amino acids. Trimming cost V 4 bases and J 7 bases; bases outside gene matches: 9. Germline V gene sequence: CDR1 MNHEY, CDR2 SVGEGT. The CDR3 region has the DNA TGTGCCAGCAGTTTCAGGGGGCGAGGCACGAATGAGCAGTTCTTC. This gives the protein CASSFRGRGTNEQFF.

In DNA, the CDR3 is TGTGCCAGCAGCTTAGTTGGACAGGGGAATGGCTACACCTTC. Translating it yields CASSLVGQGNGYTF. The chain recombines TRBV7-2 with TRBJ1-2, with 9 bases lining up with TRBD1. The germline CDR1 and CDR2 sequences are SGHTA and FQGNSA. CDR3 length: 14 amino acids. Germline trimming cut 1 base from V and 6 bases from J; bases unmatched to any gene: 3.

In this sample, this clonotype turned up a few times. The chain combines TRBV5-5 with TRBJ1-2, with D perhaps TRBD1 (6 bases). Between the trimmed V and J ends, which lost 4 bases and 6 bases, there was a span of 25 bases. The CDR3 contains 17 residues. CDR1 is SGHKS and CDR2 is YYEKEE in the germline V gene (reference sequence). CDR3 in DNA: TGTGCCAGCAGCCCCCGAGAGTTGGGGGGGCTTACCGATGGCTACACCTTC. Encoded protein: CASSPRELGGLTDGYTF.

This clonotype turned up a few times. This sequence joins TRBV5-1 and TRBJ2-3, with TRBD2 matching over 9 bases. Unmatched junction bases numbered 2, after V lost 1 base and J lost 2 bases. CDR3 length equals 15 residues. Per the germline V gene, CDR1 is SGHRS and CDR2 is YFSETQ. CDR3 protein: CASSLPSGNTDTQYF. The CDR3 DNA follows: TGCGCCAGCAGCTTGCCTAGCGGGAACACAGATACGCAGTATTTT.

The rearrangement joins TRBV11-2 to TRBJ1-6, with a possible D match to TRBD1 (5 bases). Germline values: CDR1 SGHAT, CDR2 FQNNGV. Trimming removed 0 bases from V and 5 bases from J, with 11 bases in between. The CDR3 runs to 16 residues. In nucleotides, the CDR3 is TGTGCCAGCAGCTTAGATCGGGGGATGGATAATTCACCCCTCCACTTT. It is translated as CASSLDRGMDNSPLHF.

This clonotype was seen only a few times. The J gene is TRBJ2-5, the V gene TRBV27; D call uncertain. Germline CDR1 reads MNHEY; CDR2 reads SMNVEV (reference sequence). V dropped 5 bases and J dropped 4 bases, with 11 bases sitting between them. There are 13 residues in the CDR3. As DNA, the CDR3 is TGTGCCAGCAGTCCCACTCTAGGAGAGACCCAGTACTTC. Protein product: CASSPTLGETQYF.

In its sample, this clonotype was seen once. Given a much more abundant clone one base away, this may be a read error. This chain connects TRBV7-2 to TRBJ2-1; D is ambiguous. Trimming took 3 bases from V and 3 from J, leaving 12 bases between them. CDR3 length: 15 amino acids. Germline values: CDR1 SGHTA, CDR2 FQGNSA. The CDR3 nucleotides read TGTGCCAGCAGCTTCCCAGCGCGAGGCTACAATGAGCAGTTCTTC. It yields the protein CASSFPARGYNEQFF. The variable domain in full, with the rest retrieved from reference TRBV7-2 and TRBJ2-1, is GAGVSQSPSNKVTEKGKDVELRCDPISGHTALYWYRQSLGQGLEFLIYFQGNSAPDKSGLPSDRFSAERTGGSVSTLTIQRTQQEDSAVYLCASSFPARGYNEQFFGPGTRLTVL.

This clonotype was detected ten times or more. The genes are TRBV12-3 or TRBV12-4 and TRBJ1-2; D is undetermined. V lost 3 bases, J lost 4 bases, and 9 bases lay in between. The CDR3 loop spans 13 amino acids. CDR3 region: CASSFNRVYGYTF. The CDR3 coding sequence is TGTGCCAGCAGTTTTAACAGAGTCTATGGCTACACCTTC.

This clonotype showed up many times. In nucleotides, the CDR3 is TGTGCCATTCAGCGGGGGACTAGCACAGATACGCAGTATTTT. This encodes CAIQRGTSTDTQYF. The chain links TRBV10-3 to TRBJ2-3, with 8 bases identical to TRBD2. The J segment lost 0 bases and the V segment lost 9 bases, leaving 5 bases of the junction unmatched. CDR1 and CDR2 from the germline V gene are ENHRY and SYGVKD. This CDR3 spans 14 amino acids.

This clonotype was seen only a few times. The chain has TRBV10-3 and TRBJ2-3; tentative D call: TRBD1 (6 bases). Looked up from germline, CDR1 is ENHRY and CDR2 is SYGVKD. CDR3 length equals 12 residues. V was cut by 9 bases and J by 5 bases, with 12 bases left in between. The CDR3 DNA reads TGTGCCATTAGGAGAGGGGGAGATACGCAGTATTTT. This codes for CAIRRGGDTQYF.

This clonotype has more than one count but fewer than ten. This chain links TRBV7-8 with TRBJ2-2; possible D gene TRBD2, 5 bases. V was shortened by 3 bases and J by 2 bases, with 16 bases between the two germline ends. Germline CDR1 reads SGHVS; CDR2 reads FQNEAQ. The CDR3 runs to 17 residues. The CDR3 nucleotides are TGTGCCAGCAGCTTGGTCACAGTAGGGAGTAACACCGGGGAGCTGTTTTTT. Translating gives CASSLVTVGSNTGELFF.

This chain connects TRBV5-1 to TRBJ2-3; D unclear. The CDR3 consists of 12 residues. Deletions cut 3 bases from V and 8 bases from J, with 10 bases between. Germline V gene lookup returns CDR1 SGHRS and CDR2 YFSETQ. For the CDR3, the DNA is TGCGCCAGCAGCTACGGCCTCTCTACGCAGTATTTT. Translation: CASSYGLSTQYF.

This clonotype occurred a few times. The chain uses TRBV2 and TRBJ2-2; D remains unclear. Deletions cut 5 bases from V and 7 bases from J, with 8 bases between. Germline CDR1 is SNHLY and CDR2 is FYNNEI. CDR3 length: 12 amino acids. CDR3 nucleotides: TGTGCCAGCAGTCCCCCGGGCGGGGAGCTGTTTTTT. This sequence encodes CASSPPGGELFF.

V gene TRBV20-1 combines with J gene TRBJ1-1, with D hard to call. The CDR3 covers 12 residues. Germline V CDR1 and CDR2: DFQATT, SNEGSKA (reference sequence). Deletions cut 6 bases from V and 4 bases from J, with 12 bases between. CDR3 loop: CSASMSTTEAFF. Written as DNA, the CDR3 is TGCAGTGCCAGTATGTCGACCACTGAAGCTTTCTTT.

This clonotype was recorded many times. The J gene is TRBJ2-3, the V gene TRBV5-1, with a possible D match to TRBD2 (6 bases). Germline CDR1 reads SGHRS; CDR2 reads YFSETQ. The CDR3 has 13 amino acids. The germline V and J ends were trimmed by 6 bases and 3 bases, with 11 bases remaining between them. The CDR3: CASMLEGTDTQYF. The DNA of the CDR3 is TGCGCCAGCATGTTGGAGGGAACAGATACGCAGTATTTT.

This clonotype was picked up many times. The J gene is TRBJ2-7, the V gene TRBV5-4, with TRBD2 identical over 7 bases. Losses at the gene ends were 2 bases for V and 5 bases for J; bases not matched to a gene: 10. This CDR3 is built from 15 residues. Germline V gives CDR1 SGHNT, CDR2 YYREEE (reference sequence). The CDR3 here is CASSLSGGSSHEQYF. The CDR3 DNA reads TGTGCCAGCAGCTTATCGGGCGGGAGTTCCCACGAGCAGTACTTC.

There are a few counts of this clonotype. The chain has TRBV9 and TRBJ1-2; tentatively, D is TRBD1 (6 bases). The CDR3 loop spans 12 amino acids. V was cut by 5 bases and J by 6 bases, with 11 bases left in between. Germline-derived CDR1 and CDR2 are SGDLS and YYNGEE. In DNA form, the CDR3 reads TGTGCCAGCAGGAGAGGGGGGAATGGCTACACCTTC. Its protein product is CASRRGGNGYTF.

The chain couples TRBV7-2 to TRBJ2-1, with 8 bases fitting TRBD1. Trimming cost V 4 bases and J 5 bases; bases outside gene matches: 10. Germline V gene data show CDR1 as SGHTA and CDR2 as FQGNSA. This CDR3 contains 16 residues. This CDR3 is CASSWSSTGVNNEQFF. The DNA of the CDR3 is TGTGCCAGCAGCTGGAGTTCGACAGGGGTTAACAATGAGCAGTTCTTC.

The chain carries TRBV9 and TRBJ2-5; D gene ambiguous. V was shortened by 0 bases and J by 4 bases, with 10 bases between the two germline ends. Germline V CDR1 and CDR2: SGDLS, YYNGEE. The CDR3 consists of 14 residues. Here the CDR3 reads CASSVDPVGETQYF. The CDR3, as DNA: TGTGCCAGCAGCGTAGACCCCGTGGGAGAGACCCAGTACTTC.

This clonotype was counted a few times. The CDR3 DNA is TGCAGTGCTAGACGAGATCTAACCATATATTTT. It translates to CSARRDLTIYF. V usage is TRBV20-1 and J usage is TRBJ1-3; the D is unclear. In germline, CDR1 is DFQATT, CDR2 SNEGSKA (reference sequence). There are 11 residues in the CDR3. Trimming took 2 bases from V and 10 from J, leaving 9 bases between them.

In its sample, this clonotype was seen a few times. The chain is built from TRBV7-8 and TRBJ1-5, with 7 bases lining up with TRBD1. The CDR3 runs 15 residues. Losses at the gene ends were 0 bases for V and 3 bases for J; bases not matched to a gene: 2. Germline CDR1 reads SGHVS; CDR2 reads FQNEAQ. The CDR3, as DNA: TGTGCCAGCAGCTTAGCACAGGGGATCAATCAGCCCCAGCATTTT. It yields the protein CASSLAQGINQPQHF.